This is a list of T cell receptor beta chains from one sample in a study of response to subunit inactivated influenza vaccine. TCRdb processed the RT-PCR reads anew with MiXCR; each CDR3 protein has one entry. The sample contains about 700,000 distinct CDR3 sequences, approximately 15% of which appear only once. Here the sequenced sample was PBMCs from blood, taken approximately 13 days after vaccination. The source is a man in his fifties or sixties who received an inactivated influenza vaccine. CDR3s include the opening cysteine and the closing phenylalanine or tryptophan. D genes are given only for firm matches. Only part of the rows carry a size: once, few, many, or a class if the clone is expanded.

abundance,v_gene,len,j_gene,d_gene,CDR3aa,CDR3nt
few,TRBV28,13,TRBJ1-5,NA,CASSPYLDQPQHF,TGTGCCAGCAGTCCCTATCTGGATCAGCCCCAGCATTTT
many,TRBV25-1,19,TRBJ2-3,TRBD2,CASSTLRATSELSTDTQYF,TGTGCCAGCAGTACCCTAAGGGCAACTAGCGAACTGAGCACAGATACGCAGTATTTT
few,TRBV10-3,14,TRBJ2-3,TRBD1,CAIRDGTGTDTQYF,TGTGCCATCAGAGACGGGACAGGGACAGATACGCAGTATTTT
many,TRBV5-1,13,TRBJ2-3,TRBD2,CASHPGSSGGRKF,TGCGCCAGCCACCCGGGGTCTAGCGGGGGCCGGAAATTT
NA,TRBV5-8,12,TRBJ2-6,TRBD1,CASSIGTAVLTF,TGTGCCAGCAGCATAGGGACAGCGGTTCTGACTTTC
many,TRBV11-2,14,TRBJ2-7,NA,CASSSSGQAYEQYF,NA
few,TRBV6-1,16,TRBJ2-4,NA,CASSPFEQGYKNIQYF,TGTGCCAGCAGTCCCTTCGAACAGGGATACAAAAACATTCAGTACTTC
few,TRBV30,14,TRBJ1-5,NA,CAWRQGGGNQPQHF,TGTGCCTGGAGACAAGGGGGAGGCAATCAGCCCCAGCATTTT
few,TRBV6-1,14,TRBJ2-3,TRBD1,CASRRGQGSDTQYF,TGTGCCAGCAGACGGGGACAGGGTTCCGATACGCAGTATTTT
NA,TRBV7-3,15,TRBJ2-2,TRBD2,CASSFLAGFTGELFF,TGTGCCAGCAGCTTTCTAGCGGGATTCACCGGGGAGCTGTTTTTT
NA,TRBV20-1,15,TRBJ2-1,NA,CSAREGGGPYNEQFF,TGCAGTGCTAGAGAAGGAGGGGGCCCCTACAATGAGCAGTTCTTC
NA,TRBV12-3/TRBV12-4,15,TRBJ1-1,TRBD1,CASRPTQGANTEAFF,TGTGCCAGCAGACCCACACAGGGGGCGAACACTGAAGCTTTCTTT
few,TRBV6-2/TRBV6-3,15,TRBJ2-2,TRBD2,CASRGTSGNTGELFF,TGTGCCAGCCGGGGGACTAGCGGGAACACCGGGGAGCTGTTTTTT
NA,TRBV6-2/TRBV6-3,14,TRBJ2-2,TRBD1,CASSRDRSTGELFF,TGTGCCAGCAGTCGGGACAGATCCACCGGGGAGCTGTTTTTT
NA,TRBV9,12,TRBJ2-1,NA,CASGTFNNEQFF,TGTGCCAGCGGGACATTCAACAATGAGCAGTTCTTC
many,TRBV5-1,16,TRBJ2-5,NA,CASSLTLAAPSETQYF,TGCGCCAGCAGCTTGACCTTGGCAGCACCTTCGGAGACCCAGTACTTC
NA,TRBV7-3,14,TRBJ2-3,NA,CASSSTYVTDTQYF,TGTGCCAGCAGCTCTACCTATGTCACAGATACGCAGTATTTT
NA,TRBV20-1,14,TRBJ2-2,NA,CSAREGGAAGELFF,TGCAGTGCTAGAGAAGGGGGGGCGGCCGGGGAGCTGTTTTTT
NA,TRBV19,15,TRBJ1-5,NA,CASSAGTALNQPQHF,TGTGCCAGTAGTGCGGGGACTGCCCTAAATCAGCCCCAGCATTTT
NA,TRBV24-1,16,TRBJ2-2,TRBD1,CATSEGGTGTYGELFF,TGTGCCACCAGTGAAGGTGGGACAGGGACCTACGGGGAGCTGTTTTTT
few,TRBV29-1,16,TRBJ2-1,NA,CSVEDPERGQYNEQFF,TGCAGCGTTGAAGACCCCGAACGGGGGCAATACAATGAGCAGTTCTTC
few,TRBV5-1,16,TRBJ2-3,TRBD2,CASSLASSGSTDTQYF,TGTGCCAGCAGCTTAGCGTCTAGCGGGAGCACAGATACGCAGTATTTT
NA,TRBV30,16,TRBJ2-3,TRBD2,CAWSIRLAGRTDTQYF,TGTGCCTGGAGTATAAGACTAGCGGGACGCACAGATACGCAGTATTTT
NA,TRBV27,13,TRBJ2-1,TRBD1,CASSLTGFPEQFF,TGTGCCAGCAGTTTGACAGGGTTCCCTGAGCAGTTCTTC
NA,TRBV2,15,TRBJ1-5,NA,CASSQDSNSNQPQHF,TGTGCCAGCAGTCAGGACAGTAATAGCAATCAGCCCCAGCATTTT
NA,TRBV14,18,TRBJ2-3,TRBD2,CASSQDGFGAGGTDTQYF,TGTGCCAGCAGCCAAGATGGGTTCGGAGCGGGGGGCACAGATACGCAGTATTTT
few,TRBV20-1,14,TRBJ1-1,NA,CSATSMGRNTEAFF,TGCAGTGCTACGTCGATGGGCCGAAACACTGAAGCTTTCTTT